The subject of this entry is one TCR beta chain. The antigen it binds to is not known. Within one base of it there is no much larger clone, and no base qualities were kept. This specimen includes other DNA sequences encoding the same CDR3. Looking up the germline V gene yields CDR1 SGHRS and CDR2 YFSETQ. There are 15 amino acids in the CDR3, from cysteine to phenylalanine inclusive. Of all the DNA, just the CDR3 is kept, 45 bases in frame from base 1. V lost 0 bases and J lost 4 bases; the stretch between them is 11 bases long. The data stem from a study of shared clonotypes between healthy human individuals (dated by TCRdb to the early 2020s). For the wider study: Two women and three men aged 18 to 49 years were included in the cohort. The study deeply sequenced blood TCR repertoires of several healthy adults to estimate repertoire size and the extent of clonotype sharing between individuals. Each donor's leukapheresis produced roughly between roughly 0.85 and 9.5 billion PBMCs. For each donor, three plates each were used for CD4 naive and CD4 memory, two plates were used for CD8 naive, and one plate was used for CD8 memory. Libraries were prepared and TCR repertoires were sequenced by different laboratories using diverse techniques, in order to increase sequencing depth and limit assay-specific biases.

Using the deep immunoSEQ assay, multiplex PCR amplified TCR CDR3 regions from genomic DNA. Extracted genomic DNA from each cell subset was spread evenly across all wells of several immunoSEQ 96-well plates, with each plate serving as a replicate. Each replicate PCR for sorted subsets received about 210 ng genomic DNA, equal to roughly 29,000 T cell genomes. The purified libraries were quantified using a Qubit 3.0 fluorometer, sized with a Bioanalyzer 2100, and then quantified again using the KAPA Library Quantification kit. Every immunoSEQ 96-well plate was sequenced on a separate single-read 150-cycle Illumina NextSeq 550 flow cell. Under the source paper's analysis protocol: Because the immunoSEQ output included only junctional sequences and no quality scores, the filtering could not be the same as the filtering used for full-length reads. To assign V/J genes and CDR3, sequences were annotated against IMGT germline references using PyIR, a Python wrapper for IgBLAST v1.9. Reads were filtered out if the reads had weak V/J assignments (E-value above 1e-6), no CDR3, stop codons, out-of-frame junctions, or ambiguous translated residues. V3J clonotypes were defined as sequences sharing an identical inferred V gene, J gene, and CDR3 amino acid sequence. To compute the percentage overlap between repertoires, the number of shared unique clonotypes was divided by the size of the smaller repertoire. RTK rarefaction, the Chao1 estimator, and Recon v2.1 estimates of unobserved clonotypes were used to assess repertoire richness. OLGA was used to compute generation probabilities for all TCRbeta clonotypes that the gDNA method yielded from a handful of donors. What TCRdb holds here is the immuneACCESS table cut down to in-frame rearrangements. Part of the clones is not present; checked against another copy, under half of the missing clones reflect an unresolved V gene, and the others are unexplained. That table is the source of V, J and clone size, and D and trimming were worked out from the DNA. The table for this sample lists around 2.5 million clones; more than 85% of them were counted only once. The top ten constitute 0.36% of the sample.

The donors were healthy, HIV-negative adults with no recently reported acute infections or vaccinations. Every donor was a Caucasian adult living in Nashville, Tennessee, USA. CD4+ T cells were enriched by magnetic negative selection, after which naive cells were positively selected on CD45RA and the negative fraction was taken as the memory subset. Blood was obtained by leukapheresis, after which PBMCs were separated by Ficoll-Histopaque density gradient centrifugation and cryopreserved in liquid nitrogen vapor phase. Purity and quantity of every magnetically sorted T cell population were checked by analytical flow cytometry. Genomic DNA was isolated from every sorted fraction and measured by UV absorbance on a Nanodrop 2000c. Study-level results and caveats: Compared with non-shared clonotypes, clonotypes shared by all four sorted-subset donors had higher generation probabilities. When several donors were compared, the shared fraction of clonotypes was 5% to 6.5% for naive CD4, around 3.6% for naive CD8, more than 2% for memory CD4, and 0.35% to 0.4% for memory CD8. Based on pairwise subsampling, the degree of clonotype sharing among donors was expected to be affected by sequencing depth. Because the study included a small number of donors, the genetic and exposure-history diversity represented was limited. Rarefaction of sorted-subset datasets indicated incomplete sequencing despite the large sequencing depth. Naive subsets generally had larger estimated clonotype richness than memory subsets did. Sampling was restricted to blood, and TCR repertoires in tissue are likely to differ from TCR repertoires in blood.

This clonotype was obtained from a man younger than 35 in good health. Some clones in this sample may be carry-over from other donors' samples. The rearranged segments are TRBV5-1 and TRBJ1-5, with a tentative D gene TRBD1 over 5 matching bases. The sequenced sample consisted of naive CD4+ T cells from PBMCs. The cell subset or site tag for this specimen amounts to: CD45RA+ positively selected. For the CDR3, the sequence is CASSLGRGANQPQHF. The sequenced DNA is TGCGCCAGCAGCTTGGGACGGGGCGCGAATCAGCCCCAGCATTTT. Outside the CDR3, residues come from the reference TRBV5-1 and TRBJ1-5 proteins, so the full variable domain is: KAGVTQTPRYLIKTRGQQVTLSCSPISGHRSVSWYQQTPGQGLQFLFEYFSETQRNKGNFPGRFSGRQFSNSRSEMNVSTLELGDSALYLCASSLGRGANQPQHFGDGTRLSIL.